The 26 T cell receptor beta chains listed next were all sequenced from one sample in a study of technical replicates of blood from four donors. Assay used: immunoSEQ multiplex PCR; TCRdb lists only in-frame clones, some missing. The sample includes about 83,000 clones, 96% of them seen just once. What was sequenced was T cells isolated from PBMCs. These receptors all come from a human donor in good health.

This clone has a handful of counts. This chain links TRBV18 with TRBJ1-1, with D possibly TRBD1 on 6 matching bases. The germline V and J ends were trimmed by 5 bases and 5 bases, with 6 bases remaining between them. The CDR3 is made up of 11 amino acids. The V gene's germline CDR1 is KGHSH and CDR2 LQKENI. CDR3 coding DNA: TGTGCCAGCTCAACAGGGACTGAAGCTTTCTTT. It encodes CASSTGTEAFF.

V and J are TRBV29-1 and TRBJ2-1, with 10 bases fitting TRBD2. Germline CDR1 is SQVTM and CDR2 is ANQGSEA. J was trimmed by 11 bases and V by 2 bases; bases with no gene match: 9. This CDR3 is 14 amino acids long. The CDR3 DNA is TGCAGCGTTGAAACCGGACTAGCGGACCGGCAGCAGTTCTTC. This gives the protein CSVETGLADRQQFF.

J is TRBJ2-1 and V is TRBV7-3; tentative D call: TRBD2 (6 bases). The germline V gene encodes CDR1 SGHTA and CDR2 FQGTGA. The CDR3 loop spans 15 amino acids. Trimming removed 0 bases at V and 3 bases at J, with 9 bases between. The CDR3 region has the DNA TGTGCCAGCAGCTTAACCGGGAGAGACTACAATGAGCAGTTCTTC. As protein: CASSLTGRDYNEQFF. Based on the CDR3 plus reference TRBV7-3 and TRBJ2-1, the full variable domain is GAGVSQTPSNKVTEKGKYVELRCDPISGHTALYWYRQSLGQGPEFLIYFQGTGAADDSGLPNDRFFAVRPEGSVSTLKIQRTERGDSAVYLCASSLTGRDYNEQFFGPGTRLTVL.

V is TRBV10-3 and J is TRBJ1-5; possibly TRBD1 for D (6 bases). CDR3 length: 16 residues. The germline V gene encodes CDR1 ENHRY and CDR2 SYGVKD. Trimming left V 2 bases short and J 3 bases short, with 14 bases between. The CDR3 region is CAISETLTGPNQPQHF. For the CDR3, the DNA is TGTGCCATCAGTGAGACCCTAACAGGGCCCAATCAGCCCCAGCATTTT.

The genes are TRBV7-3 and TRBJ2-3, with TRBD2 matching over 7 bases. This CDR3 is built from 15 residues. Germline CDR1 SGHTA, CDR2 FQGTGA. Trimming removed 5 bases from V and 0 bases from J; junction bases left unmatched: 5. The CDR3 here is CASSVFGGSTDTQYF. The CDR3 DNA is TGTGCCAGCAGCGTTTTCGGGGGGAGCACAGATACGCAGTATTTT.

Here the CDR3 DNA reads TGTGCCAGCAGCCGTATCCCCGGACAGGGGGCGGGCGAGCAGTACTTC. Protein product: CASSRIPGQGAGEQYF. V is TRBV28 and J is TRBJ2-7; 11 bases are shared with TRBD1. The CDR3 extends over 16 amino acids. V was pared by 6 bases and J by 6 bases, with 13 bases of the junction left unmatched. From germline, CDR1 is MDHEN and CDR2 SYDVKM.

CDR3 sequence: CASSPGGTLRNIQYF. CDR3 DNA: TGCGCCAGCAGCCCAGGGGGAACGTTGCGAAACATTCAGTACTTC. The chain carries TRBV4-3 and TRBJ2-4; 7 nucleotides line up with TRBD1. The CDR3 has 15 residues. V lost 4 bases to trimming and J lost 6 bases; unmatched junction nucleotides: 9. The germline gives CDR1 LGHNA, CDR2 YSLEER.

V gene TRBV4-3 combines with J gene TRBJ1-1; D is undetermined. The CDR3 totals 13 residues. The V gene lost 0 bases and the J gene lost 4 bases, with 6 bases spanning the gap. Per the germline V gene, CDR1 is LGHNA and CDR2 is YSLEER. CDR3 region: CASSQDSGTEAFF. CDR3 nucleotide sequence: TGCGCCAGCAGCCAAGATAGTGGCACTGAAGCTTTCTTT.

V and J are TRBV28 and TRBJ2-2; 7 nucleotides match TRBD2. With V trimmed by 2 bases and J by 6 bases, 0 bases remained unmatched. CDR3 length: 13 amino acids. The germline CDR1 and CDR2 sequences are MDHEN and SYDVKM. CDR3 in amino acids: CASSLREAGELFF. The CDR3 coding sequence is TGTGCCAGCAGTTTACGGGAGGCCGGGGAGCTGTTTTTT.

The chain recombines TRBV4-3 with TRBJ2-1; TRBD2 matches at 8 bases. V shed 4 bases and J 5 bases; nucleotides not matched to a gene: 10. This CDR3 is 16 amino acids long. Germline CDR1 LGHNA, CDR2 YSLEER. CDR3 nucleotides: TGCGCCAGCAGCCGCAGTGAGCGGGAGATCGACAATGAGCAGTTCTTC. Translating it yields CASSRSEREIDNEQFF.

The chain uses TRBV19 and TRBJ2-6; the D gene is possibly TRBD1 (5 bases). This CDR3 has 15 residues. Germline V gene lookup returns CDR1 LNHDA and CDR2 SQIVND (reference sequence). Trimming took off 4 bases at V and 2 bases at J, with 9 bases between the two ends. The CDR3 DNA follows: TGTGCCAGTAGTACCCAGGGTGCTGGGGCCAACGTCCTGACTTTC. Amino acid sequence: CASSTQGAGANVLTF.

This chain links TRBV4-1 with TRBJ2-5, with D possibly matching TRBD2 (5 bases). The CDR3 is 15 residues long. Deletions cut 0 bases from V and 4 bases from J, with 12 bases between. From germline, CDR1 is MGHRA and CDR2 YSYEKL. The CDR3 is CASSQDTAAGETQYF. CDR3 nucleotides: TGCGCCAGCAGCCAAGATACGGCGGCGGGAGAGACCCAGTACTTC.

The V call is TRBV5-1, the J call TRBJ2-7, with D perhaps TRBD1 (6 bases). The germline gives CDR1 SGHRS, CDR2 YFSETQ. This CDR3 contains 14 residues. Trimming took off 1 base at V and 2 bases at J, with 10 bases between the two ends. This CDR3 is CASSLFWDTYEQYF. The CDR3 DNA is TGCGCCAGCAGCTTGTTTTGGGACACCTACGAGCAGTACTTC.

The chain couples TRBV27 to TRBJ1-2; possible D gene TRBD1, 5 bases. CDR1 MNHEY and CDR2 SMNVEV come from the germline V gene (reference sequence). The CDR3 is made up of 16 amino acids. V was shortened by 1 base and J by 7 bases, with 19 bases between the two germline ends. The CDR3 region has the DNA TGTGCCAGCAGTTTATTAGGCGGACAAGGAGTCAGTGGCTACACCTTC. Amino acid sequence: CASSLLGGQGVSGYTF.

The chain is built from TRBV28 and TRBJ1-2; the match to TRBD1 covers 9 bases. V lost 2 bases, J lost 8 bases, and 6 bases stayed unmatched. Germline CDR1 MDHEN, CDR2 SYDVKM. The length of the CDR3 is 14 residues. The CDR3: CASSLITGGAGYTF. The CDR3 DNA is TGTGCCAGCAGTTTAATAACAGGGGGCGCAGGCTACACCTTC.

The CDR3 loop is CASSEQGNTEAFF. CDR3 DNA sequence: TGCGCCAGCAGTGAGCAGGGGAACACTGAAGCTTTCTTT. This sequence joins TRBV10-2 and TRBJ1-1, with TRBD1 as a possible D gene (5 bases). The CDR3 extends over 13 amino acids. Trimming pared 2 bases from V and 1 base from J, leaving 5 bases between. In germline, CDR1 is WSHSY, CDR2 SAAADI.

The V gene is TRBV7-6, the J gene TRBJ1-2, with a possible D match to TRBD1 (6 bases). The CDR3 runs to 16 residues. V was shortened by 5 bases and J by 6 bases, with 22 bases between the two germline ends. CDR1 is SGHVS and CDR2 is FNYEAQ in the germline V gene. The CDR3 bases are TGTGCCAGCAGCCCAAGCGGACAGTCACTTAGCGATGGCTACACCTTC. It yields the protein CASSPSGQSLSDGYTF. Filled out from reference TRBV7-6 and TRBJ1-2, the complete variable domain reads GAGVSQSPRYKVTKRGQDVALRCDPISGHVSLYWYRQALGQGPEFLTYFNYEAQQDKSGLPNDRFSAERPEGSISTLTIQRTEQRDSAMYRCASSPSGQSLSDGYTFGSGTRLTVV.

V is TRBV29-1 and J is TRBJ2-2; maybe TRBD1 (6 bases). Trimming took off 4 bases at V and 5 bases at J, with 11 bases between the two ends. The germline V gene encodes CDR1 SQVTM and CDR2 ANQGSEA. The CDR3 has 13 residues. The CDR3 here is CSVAGAGTGELFF. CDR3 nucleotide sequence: TGCAGCGTTGCAGGGGCAGGAACCGGGGAGCTGTTTTTT.

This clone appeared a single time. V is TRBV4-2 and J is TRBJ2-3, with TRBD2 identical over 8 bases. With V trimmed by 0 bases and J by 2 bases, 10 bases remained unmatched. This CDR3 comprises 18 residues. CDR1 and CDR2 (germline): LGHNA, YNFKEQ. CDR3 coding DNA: TGTGCCAGCAGCCAAGAAGTCAGGCTAGCGGGTTACACAGATACGCAGTATTTT. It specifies CASSQEVRLAGYTDTQYF.

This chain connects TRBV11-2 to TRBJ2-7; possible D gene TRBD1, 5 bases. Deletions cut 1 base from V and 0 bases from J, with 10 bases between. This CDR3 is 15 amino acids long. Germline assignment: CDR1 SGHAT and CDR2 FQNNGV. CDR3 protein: CASSLVKGNSYEQYF. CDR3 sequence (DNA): TGTGCCAGCAGCTTAGTCAAGGGGAACTCCTACGAGCAGTACTTC.

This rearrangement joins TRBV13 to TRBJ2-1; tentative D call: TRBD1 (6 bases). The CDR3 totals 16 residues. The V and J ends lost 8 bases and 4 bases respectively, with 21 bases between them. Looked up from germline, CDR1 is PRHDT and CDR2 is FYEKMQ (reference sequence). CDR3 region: CASGGPLRGQYNEQFF. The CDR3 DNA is TGTGCCAGCGGAGGCCCTCTCAGGGGCCAGTACAATGAGCAGTTCTTC.

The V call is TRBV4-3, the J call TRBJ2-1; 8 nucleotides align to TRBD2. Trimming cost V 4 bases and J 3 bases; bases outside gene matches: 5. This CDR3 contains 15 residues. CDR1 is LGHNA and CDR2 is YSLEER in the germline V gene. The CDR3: CASSPLAAYYNEQFF. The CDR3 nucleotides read TGCGCCAGCAGCCCACTAGCGGCTTACTACAATGAGCAGTTCTTC.

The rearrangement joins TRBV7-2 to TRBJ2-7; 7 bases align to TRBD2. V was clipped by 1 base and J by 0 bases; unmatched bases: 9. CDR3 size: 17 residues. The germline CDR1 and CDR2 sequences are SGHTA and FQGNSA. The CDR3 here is CASSLGSARGSSYEQYF. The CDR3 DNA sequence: TGTGCCAGCAGCTTAGGGTCGGCGCGGGGGAGCTCCTACGAGCAGTACTTC.

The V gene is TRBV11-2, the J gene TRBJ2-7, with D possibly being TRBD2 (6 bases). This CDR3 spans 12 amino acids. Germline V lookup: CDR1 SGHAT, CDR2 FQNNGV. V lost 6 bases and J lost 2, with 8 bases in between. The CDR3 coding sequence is TGTGCCAGCAGTCTAGCGACCTACGAGCAGTACTTC. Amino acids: CASSLATYEQYF.

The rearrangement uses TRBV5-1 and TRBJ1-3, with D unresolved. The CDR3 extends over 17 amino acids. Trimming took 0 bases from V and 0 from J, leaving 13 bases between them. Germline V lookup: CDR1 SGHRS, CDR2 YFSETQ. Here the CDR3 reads CASSLGPLDFSGNTIYF. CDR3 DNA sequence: TGCGCCAGCAGCTTGGGACCTTTAGACTTCTCTGGAAACACCATATATTTT.

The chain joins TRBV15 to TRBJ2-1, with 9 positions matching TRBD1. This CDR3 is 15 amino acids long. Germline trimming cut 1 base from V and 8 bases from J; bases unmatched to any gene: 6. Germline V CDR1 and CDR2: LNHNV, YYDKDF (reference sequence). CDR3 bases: TGTGCCACCAGCAGAGGGGACAGGGTAGTAGATGAGCAGTTCTTC. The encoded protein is CATSRGDRVVDEQFF.